This T cell receptor (beta chain) was sequenced during a study of OX40 agonist ivuxolimab in advanced cancers. Across the whole study: Patients were over 65% male with ages roughly 20 to 90, mean 60. Prior therapy, whether anti-PD-1, anti-PD-L1 or anti-CTLA-4, was allowed, and less than 45% had some.

The table came from immunoSEQ multiplex PCR; TCRdb's copy has only in-frame clones and leaves some out. The table has more than 45,000 clones, approximately 83% seen once. The V gene's germline CDR1 is SGHVS and CDR2 FNYEAQ. V was pared by 0 bases and J by 4 bases, with 7 bases of the junction left unmatched. The CDR3 contains 16 residues. The chain links TRBV7-6 to TRBJ2-7; 9 nucleotides align to TRBD1. The clonotype originates from an adult with an advanced solid tumor such as melanoma, head and neck, liver or kidney cancer. The sample here was CD4+ or CD8+ T cells sorted from blood, taken in a trial of the OX40 agonist ivuxolimab. The CDR3 DNA reads TGTGCCAGCAGCTTAGCTGCGGGACAGGGCGTTTACGAGCAGTACTTC. Translation: CASSLAAGQGVYEQYF. Full variable domain (outside the CDR3, taken from reference TRBV7-6 and TRBJ2-7): GAGVSQSPRYKVTKRGQDVALRCDPISGHVSLYWYRQALGQGPEFLTYFNYEAQQDKSGLPNDRFSAERPEGSISTLTIQRTEQRDSAMYRCASSLAAGQGVYEQYFGPGTRLTVT.